The source of this T cell receptor (beta chain) is a study of radiotherapy plus CTLA-4 blockade in lung cancer. Study in general: Objective responses were seen in 18% of patients, disease control in approximately 30%.

Overall study findings and caveats: Response, reportedly, was best predicted by interferon-beta along with early blood T cell clone dynamics.

Measured with immunoSEQ multiplex PCR; TCRdb has only the in-frame clones, and not every one. The sample records 60,000 to 70,000 clones, around 80% being singletons. In germline, CDR1 is SQVTM, CDR2 ANQGSEA. The CDR3 totals 14 residues. V lost 0 bases and J 0 bases, leaving 8 bases between the germline ends. This clone came up once. Its matching antigen is unknown. The chain joins TRBV29-1 to TRBJ1-2; D is unclear. This clonotype was obtained from a human donor with non-small cell lung cancer who had a complete response to radiotherapy plus ipilimumab. The material sequenced was peripheral blood, taken from a patient treated with radiotherapy plus ipilimumab. CDR3 in DNA: TGCAGCGTTGAAGAAGGAATAACTAACTATGGCTACACCTTC. This sequence encodes CSVEEGITNYGYTF.